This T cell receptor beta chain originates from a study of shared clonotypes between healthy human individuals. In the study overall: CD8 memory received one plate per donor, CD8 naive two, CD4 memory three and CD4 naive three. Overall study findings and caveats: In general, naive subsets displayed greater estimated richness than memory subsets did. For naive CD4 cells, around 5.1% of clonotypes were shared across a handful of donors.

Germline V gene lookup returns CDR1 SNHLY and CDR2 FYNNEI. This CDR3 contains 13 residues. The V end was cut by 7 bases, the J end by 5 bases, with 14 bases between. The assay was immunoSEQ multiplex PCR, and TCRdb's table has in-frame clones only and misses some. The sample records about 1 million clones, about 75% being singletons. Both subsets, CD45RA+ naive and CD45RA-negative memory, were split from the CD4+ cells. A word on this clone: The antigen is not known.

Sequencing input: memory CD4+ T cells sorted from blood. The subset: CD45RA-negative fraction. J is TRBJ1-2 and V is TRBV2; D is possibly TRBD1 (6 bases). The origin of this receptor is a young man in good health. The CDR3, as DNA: TGTGCCAGCACCAGGGGCGAGAGGTATGGCTACACCTTC. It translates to CASTRGERYGYTF.